The 8 T cell receptor beta chains listed next were all sequenced from one sample in a study of T cell repertoires in cytomegalovirus infection. TCRdb re-derived calls from the reads in MiXCR, one entry per CDR3 protein. Of about 450,000 distinct CDR3 sequences listed, approximately 31% are singletons. Sequenced input: PBMCs. These receptors originate from a human donor in good health (CMV status not recorded). Some clones in this sample may be carry-over from other donors' samples.

In this sample, this clonotype turned up a few times. The rearrangement uses TRBV19 and TRBJ1-2; a possible D gene is TRBD1 (5 bases). This CDR3 has 14 residues. V lost 6 bases and J 8 bases, leaving 19 bases between the germline ends. Germline CDR1 and CDR2: LNHDA and SQIVND (reference sequence). For the CDR3, the DNA is TGTGCCAGTAGAACCCCGGCAGGGCCTAAGGGCTACACCTTC. It yields the protein CASRTPAGPKGYTF.

Notes on this clonotype: One junction end does not reproduce the germline sequence, and a read error may be involved. V and J are TRBV6-5 and TRBJ1-3; D unclear. CDR3 length equals 15 residues. The V gene's germline CDR1 is MNHEY and CDR2 SVGAGI. The CDR3 DNA reads as TGTGCCAGCAGTTACGGGCCGAGCTCTGGAGACACCATATATTTT. Translation gives CASSYGPSSGDTIYF.

This clonotype was counted between two and nine times. This chain links TRBV12-3 or TRBV12-4 with TRBJ2-2, with a tentative D call TRBD1 (6 bases). The CDR3 length is 17 residues. V was shortened by 3 bases and J by 0 bases, with 14 bases between the two germline ends. CDR3 sequence reads: CASSFGVGTTNTGELFF. CDR3 DNA: TGTGCCAGCAGTTTTGGGGTGGGGACAACGAACACCGGGGAGCTGTTTTTT.

This clonotype was detected a few times. The gene calls are TRBV10-3 and TRBJ2-1, with D unresolved. The V gene lost 8 bases and the J gene lost 2 bases, with 16 bases spanning the gap. In germline, CDR1 is ENHRY, CDR2 SYGVKD. The CDR3 loop spans 15 amino acids. CDR3 DNA: TGTGCCATCGGTCAGGTGATTGGGACCTACAATGAGCAGTTCTTC. Amino acid sequence: CAIGQVIGTYNEQFF.

This clonotype was recorded a few times. This chain links TRBV11-2 with TRBJ2-1; the match to TRBD2 covers 11 bases. The CDR3 length is 18 residues. The V gene end was trimmed by 0 bases and the J gene end by 8 bases; junction bases not matched to a gene: 12. From germline, CDR1 is SGHAT and CDR2 FQNNGV. The CDR3 region is CASSLEFLAGGREYEQFF. The CDR3 DNA is TGTGCCAGCAGCTTAGAATTTCTAGCGGGGGGCCGGGAGTATGAGCAGTTCTTC.

V usage is TRBV12-3 or TRBV12-4 and J usage is TRBJ2-3, with D uncertain. Trimming stripped 4 bases from V and 3 bases from J, with 11 bases between. CDR3 length: 14 residues. The CDR3 region is CASSSPRWTDTQYF. The CDR3 nucleotides read TGTGCCAGCAGTTCCCCCCGTTGGACAGATACGCAGTATTTT.

V is TRBV7-6 and J is TRBJ2-1; D may be TRBD2 (5 bases). CDR1 is SGHVS, CDR2 FNYEAQ, per germline. V shed 5 bases and J shed 7 bases, with 15 bases lying between them. The CDR3 extends over 14 amino acids. The CDR3 bases are TGTGCCAGCAGCCTAGGTGGAGGTCTGAATGAGCAGTTCTTC. Translation gives CASSLGGGLNEQFF. Drawing the rest from reference TRBV7-6 and TRBJ2-1, the complete variable domain is GAGVSQSPRYKVTKRGQDVALRCDPISGHVSLYWYRQALGQGPEFLTYFNYEAQQDKSGLPNDRFSAERPEGSISTLTIQRTEQRDSAMYRCASSLGGGLNEQFFGPGTRLTVL.

This clonotype was picked up many times. V and J are TRBV7-8 and TRBJ1-5, with no clear D. The CDR3 loop spans 15 amino acids. The V end was cut by 1 base, the J end by 2 bases, with 9 bases between. Per the germline V gene, CDR1 is SGHVS and CDR2 is FQNEAQ. CDR3 protein: CASSLEIVGNQPQHF. The CDR3 DNA is TGTGCCAGCAGCTTAGAGATTGTCGGCAATCAGCCCCAGCATTTT.